This T cell receptor (beta chain) was sequenced for a study of blood T cell repertoires in COVID-19. Study summary: Samples of COVID-19 (acute and convalescent) were obtained from the United States, Italy and Spain. In each case, the material was cDNA or gDNA derived from T cells, B-cell-depleted T cells, or PBMCs.

The CDR3 has 16 amino acids. CDR1 is SGHAT and CDR2 is FQNNGV in the germline V gene. Trimming took 5 bases from V and 4 from J, leaving 17 bases between them. Measured with immunoSEQ multiplex PCR; TCRdb has only the in-frame clones, and not every one. The profile covers hundreds of thousands of clones, with 80% to 90% appearing a single time and just over 0.7% taken by the ten largest. The chain couples TRBV11-2 to TRBJ2-2, with a tentative D call TRBD1 (6 bases). The material sequenced was peripheral blood. The receptor was isolated from a man aged 40-50 years with acute or convalescent COVID-19. The CDR3 reads CASSQLYPGVTGELFF. CDR3 sequence (DNA): TGTGCCAGCAGCCAACTCTACCCAGGGGTCACCGGGGAGCTGTTTTTT.